This TCR beta chain was retrieved from a study of Graves' ophthalmopathy and Graves' hyperthyroidism. On the study more broadly: At the time of initial diagnosis and before any treatment, peripheral blood was collected.

Note on this clonotype: Its antigen is not known.

Overall study results and limits: Sensitivity of roughly 88% and specificity of about 81% were achieved when a 13-signature model separated ophthalmopathy from stable hyperthyroidism.

The CDR3 totals 12 residues. V shed 7 bases, J shed 5 bases, and the junction held 3 bases outside the gene matches. Per germline, CDR1 MNHEY and CDR2 SVGAGI. The study amplified TCR beta CDR3 regions using RNA transcripts. HTBI primers primed a first-round RT-PCR, and a second-round multiplex PCR followed. MiXCR, run by TCRdb on the multiplex PCR reads, gives a single entry per CDR3 protein. Of about 740,000 distinct CDR3 sequences in the sample, 40% were seen once. Orbital computed tomography and thyroid ultrasound, along with TRAb, serum thyroxine and clinical symptoms, underpinned diagnosis. The PBMCs originated from roughly 10 ml of fresh peripheral blood.

Material for sequencing was peripheral blood. The receptor was isolated from an adult man with Graves' ophthalmopathy. The rearrangement joins TRBV6-5 to TRBJ1-2; TRBD1 agrees at 8 bases. CDR3 nucleotides: TGTGCCAGCACGACAGGGGAGTATGGCTACACCTTC. It yields the protein CASTTGEYGYTF.